This T cell receptor beta chain was sequenced during a study of blood T cell repertoires in COVID-19. This clone was seen more than once but under ten times. V lost 4 bases and J lost 7, with 10 bases in between. Germline CDR1 MGHDK, CDR2 SYGVNS. The CDR3 has 12 residues. Profiling relied on immunoSEQ multiplex PCR, and the TCRdb table lists in-frame clones only, not all of them. The profile covers 150,000 to 200,000 clones, with 80% to 90% appearing a single time and 1.6% taken by the ten largest. The sequence came from a woman between 50 and 59 years old with acute or convalescent COVID-19. V usage is TRBV25-1 and J usage is TRBJ1-2, with D uncertain. Sequenced input: peripheral blood. The CDR3 DNA is TGTGCCAGCAGTGGGGCTTTACGTGGCTACACCTTC. As protein: CASSGALRGYTF.